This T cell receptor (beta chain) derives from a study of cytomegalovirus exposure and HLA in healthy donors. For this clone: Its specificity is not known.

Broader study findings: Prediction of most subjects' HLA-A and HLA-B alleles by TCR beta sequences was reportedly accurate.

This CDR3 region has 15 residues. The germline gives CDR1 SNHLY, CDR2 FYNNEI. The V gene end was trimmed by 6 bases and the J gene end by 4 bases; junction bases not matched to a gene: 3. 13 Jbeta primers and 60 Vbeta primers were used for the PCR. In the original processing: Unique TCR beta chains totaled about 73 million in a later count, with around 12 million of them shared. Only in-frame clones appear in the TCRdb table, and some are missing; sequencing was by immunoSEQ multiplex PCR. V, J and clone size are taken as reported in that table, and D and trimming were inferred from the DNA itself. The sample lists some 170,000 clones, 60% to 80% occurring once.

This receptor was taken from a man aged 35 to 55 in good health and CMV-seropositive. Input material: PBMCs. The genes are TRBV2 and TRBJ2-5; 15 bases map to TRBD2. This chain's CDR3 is CASRGLAGGLETQYF. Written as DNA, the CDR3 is TGTGCCAGCAGGGGACTAGCGGGAGGCCTAGAGACCCAGTACTTC.